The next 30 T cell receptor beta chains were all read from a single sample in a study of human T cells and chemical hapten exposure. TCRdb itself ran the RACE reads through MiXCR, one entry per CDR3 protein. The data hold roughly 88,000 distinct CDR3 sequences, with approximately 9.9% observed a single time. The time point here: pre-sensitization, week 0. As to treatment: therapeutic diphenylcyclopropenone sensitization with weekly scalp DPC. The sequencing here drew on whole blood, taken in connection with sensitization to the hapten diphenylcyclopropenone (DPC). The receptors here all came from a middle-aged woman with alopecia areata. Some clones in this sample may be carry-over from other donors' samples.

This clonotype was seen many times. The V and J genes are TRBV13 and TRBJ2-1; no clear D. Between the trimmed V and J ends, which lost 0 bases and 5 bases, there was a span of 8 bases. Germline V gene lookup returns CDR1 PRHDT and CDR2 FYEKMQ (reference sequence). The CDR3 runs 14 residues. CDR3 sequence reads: CASSLGRRNNEQFF. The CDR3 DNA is TGTGCCAGCAGCTTAGGCAGGAGAAACAATGAGCAGTTCTTC.

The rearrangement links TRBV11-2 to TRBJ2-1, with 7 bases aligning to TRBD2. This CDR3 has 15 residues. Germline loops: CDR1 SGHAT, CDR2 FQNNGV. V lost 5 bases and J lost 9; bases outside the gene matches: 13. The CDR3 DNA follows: TGTGCCAGCAGCCCGCGAGGGAGGGCCGAGGTTGAGCAGTTCTTC. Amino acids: CASSPRGRAEVEQFF. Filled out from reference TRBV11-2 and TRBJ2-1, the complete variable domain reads EAGVAQSPRYKIIEKRQSVAFWCNPISGHATLYWYQQILGQGPKLLIQFQNNGVVDDSQLPKDRFSAERLKGVDSTLKIQPAKLEDSAVYLCASSPRGRAEVEQFFGPGTRLTVL.

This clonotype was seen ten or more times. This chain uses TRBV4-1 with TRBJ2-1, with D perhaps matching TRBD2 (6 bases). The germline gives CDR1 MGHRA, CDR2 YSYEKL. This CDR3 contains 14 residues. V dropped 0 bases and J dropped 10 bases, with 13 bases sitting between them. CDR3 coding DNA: TGCGCCAGCAGCCAAGATTATAGCGGTTACGAGCAGTTCTTC. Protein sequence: CASSQDYSGYEQFF.

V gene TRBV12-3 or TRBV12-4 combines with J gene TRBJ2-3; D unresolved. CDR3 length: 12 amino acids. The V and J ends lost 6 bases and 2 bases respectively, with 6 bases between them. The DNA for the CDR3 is TGTGCCAGCAGGCCGGCCACAGATACGCAGTATTTT. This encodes CASRPATDTQYF.

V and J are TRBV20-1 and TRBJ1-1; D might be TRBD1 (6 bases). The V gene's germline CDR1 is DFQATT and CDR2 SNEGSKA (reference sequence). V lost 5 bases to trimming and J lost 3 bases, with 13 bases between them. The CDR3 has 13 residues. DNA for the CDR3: TGCAGTGCTGGGGGGCATGGCGACACTGAAGCTTTCTTT. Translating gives CSAGGHGDTEAFF.

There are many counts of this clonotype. Here the CDR3 reads CASSETGGGTDTQYF. In nucleotides, the CDR3 is TGCGCCAGCAGTGAGACAGGGGGCGGCACAGATACGCAGTATTTT. V and J are TRBV10-1 and TRBJ2-3, with TRBD1 matching over 9 bases. Germline CDR1 WNHNN, CDR2 SYGVQD (reference sequence). The V segment lost 2 bases and the J segment 1 base; nucleotides outside the gene matches: 1. This CDR3 has 15 residues.

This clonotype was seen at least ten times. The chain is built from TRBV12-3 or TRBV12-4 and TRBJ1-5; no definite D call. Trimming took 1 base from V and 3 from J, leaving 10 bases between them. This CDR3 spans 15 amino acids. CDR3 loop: CASSLGPDSNQPQHF. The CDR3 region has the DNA TGTGCCAGCAGTTTAGGACCGGACTCCAATCAGCCCCAGCATTTT.

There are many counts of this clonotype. The CDR3 protein is CASSFLQGHTYEQYF. CDR3 nucleotides: TGTGCCAGCAGTTTTTTACAGGGCCATACCTACGAGCAGTACTTC. The chain joins TRBV28 to TRBJ2-7, with TRBD1 as a possible D gene (6 bases). V lost 3 bases, J lost 2 bases, and 14 bases lay in between. The CDR3 loop spans 15 amino acids. Germline loops: CDR1 MDHEN, CDR2 SYDVKM.

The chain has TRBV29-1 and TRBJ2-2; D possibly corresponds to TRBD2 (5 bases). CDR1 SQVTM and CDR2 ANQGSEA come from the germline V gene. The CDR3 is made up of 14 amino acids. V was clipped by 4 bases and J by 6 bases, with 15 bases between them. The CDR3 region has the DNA TGCAGCGTTGGGGGAGATGAGGCTCCCGGGGAGCTGTTTTTT. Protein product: CSVGGDEAPGELFF.

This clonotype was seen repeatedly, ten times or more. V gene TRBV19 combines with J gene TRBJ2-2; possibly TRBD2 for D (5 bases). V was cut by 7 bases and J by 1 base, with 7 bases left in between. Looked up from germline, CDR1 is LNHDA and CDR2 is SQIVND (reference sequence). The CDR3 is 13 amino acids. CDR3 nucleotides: TGTGCCAGTATTGGAGGGAACACCGGGGAGCTGTTTTTT. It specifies CASIGGNTGELFF.

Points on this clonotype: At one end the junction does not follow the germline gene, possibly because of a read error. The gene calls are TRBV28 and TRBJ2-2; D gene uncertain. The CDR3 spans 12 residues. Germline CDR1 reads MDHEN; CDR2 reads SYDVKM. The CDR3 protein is CTSTNDRGELFF. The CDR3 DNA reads TGTACCAGCACCAACGACCGCGGGGAGCTGTTTTTT.

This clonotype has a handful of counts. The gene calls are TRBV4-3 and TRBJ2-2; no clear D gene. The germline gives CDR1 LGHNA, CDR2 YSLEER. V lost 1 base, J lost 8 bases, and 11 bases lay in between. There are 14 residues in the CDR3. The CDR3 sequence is CASSQVGGVGELFF. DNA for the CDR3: TGCGCCAGCAGCCAAGTGGGCGGTGTTGGGGAGCTGTTTTTT.

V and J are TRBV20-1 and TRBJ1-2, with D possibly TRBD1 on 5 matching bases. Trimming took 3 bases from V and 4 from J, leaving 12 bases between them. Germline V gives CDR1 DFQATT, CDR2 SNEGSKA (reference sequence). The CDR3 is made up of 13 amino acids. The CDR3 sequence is CSASQGVGYGYTF. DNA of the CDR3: TGCAGTGCTAGTCAGGGAGTGGGCTATGGCTACACCTTC.

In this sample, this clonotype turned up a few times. The CDR3 sequence: CASSTRQNMNTEAFF. CDR3 DNA: TGTGCCAGCAGTACTCGACAGAACATGAACACTGAAGCTTTCTTT. V gene TRBV27 combines with J gene TRBJ1-1; TRBD1 might be the D (5 bases). The CDR3 loop spans 15 amino acids. Germline-derived CDR1 and CDR2 are MNHEY and SMNVEV (reference sequence). Trimming cost V 5 bases and J 0 bases, with 13 bases left between them.

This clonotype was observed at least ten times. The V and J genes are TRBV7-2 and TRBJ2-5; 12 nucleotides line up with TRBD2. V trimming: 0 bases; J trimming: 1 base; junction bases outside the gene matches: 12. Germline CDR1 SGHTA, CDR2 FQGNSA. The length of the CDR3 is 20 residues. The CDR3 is CASSLALLAGGFDPQETQYF. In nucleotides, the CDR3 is TGTGCCAGCAGCTTAGCCCTACTAGCGGGGGGTTTTGACCCCCAAGAGACCCAGTACTTC.

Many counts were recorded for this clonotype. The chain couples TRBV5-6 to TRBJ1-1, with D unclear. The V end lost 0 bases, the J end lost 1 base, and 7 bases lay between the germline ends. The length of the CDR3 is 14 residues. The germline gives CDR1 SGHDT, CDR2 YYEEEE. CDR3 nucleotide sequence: TGTGCCAGCAGCTTGGCAGGTTGGAACACTGAAGCTTTCTTT. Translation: CASSLAGWNTEAFF.

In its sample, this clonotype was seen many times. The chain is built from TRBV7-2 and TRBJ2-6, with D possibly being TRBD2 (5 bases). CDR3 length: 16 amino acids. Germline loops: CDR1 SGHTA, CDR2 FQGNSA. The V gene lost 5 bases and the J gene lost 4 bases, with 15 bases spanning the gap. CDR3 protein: CASSEDWTPGANVLTF. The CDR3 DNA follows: TGTGCCAGCAGCGAAGACTGGACTCCGGGGGCCAACGTCCTGACTTTC.

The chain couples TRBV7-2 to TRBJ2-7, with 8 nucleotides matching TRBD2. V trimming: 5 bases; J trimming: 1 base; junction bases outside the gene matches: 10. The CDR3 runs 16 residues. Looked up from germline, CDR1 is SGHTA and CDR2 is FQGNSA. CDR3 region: CASSDEPAGGSYEQYF. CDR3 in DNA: TGTGCCAGCAGCGATGAACCCGCGGGGGGATCCTACGAGCAGTACTTC. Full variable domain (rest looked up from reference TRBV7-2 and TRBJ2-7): GAGVSQSPSNKVTEKGKDVELRCDPISGHTALYWYRQSLGQGLEFLIYFQGNSAPDKSGLPSDRFSAERTGGSVSTLTIQRTQQEDSAVYLCASSDEPAGGSYEQYFGPGTRLTVT.

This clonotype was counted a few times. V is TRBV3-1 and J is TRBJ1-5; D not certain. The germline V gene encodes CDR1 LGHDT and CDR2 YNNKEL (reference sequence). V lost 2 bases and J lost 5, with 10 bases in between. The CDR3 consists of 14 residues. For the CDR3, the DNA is TGTGCCAGCAGCCAATACAGATCTGATCAGCCCCAGCATTTT. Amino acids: CASSQYRSDQPQHF.

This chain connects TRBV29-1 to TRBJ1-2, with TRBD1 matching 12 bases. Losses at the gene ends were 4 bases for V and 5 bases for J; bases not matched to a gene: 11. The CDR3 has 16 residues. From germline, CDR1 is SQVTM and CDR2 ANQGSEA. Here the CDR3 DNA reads TGCAGCGTTGCCCCCTCAGCGGGACAGGGGGCGTATGGCTACACCTTC. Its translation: CSVAPSAGQGAYGYTF.

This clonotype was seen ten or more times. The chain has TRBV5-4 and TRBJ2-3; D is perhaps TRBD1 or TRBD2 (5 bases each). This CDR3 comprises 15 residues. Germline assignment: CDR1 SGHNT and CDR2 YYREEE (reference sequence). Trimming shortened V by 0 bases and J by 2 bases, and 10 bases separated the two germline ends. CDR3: CASSLAGTSTDTQYF. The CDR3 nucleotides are TGTGCCAGCAGCTTGGCTGGGACCTCCACAGATACGCAGTATTTT. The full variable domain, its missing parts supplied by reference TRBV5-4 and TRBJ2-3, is ETGVTQSPTHLIKTRGQQVTLRCSSQSGHNTVSWYQQALGQGPQFIFQYYREEENGRGNFPPRFSGLQFPNYSSELNVNALELDDSALYLCASSLAGTSTDTQYFGPGTRLTVL.

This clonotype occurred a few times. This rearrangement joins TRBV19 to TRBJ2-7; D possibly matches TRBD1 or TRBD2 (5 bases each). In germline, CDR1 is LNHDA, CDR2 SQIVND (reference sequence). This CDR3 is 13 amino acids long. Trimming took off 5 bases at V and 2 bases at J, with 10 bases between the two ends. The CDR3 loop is CASSFGTAYEQYF. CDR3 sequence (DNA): TGTGCCAGTAGTTTCGGGACGGCCTACGAGCAGTACTTC.

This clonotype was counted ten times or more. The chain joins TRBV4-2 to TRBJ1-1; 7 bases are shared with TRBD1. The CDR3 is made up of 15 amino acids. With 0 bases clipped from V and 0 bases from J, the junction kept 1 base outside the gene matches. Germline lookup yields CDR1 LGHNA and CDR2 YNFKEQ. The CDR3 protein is CASSQDDRVNTEAFF. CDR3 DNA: TGTGCCAGCAGCCAAGATGACAGGGTGAACACTGAAGCTTTCTTT.

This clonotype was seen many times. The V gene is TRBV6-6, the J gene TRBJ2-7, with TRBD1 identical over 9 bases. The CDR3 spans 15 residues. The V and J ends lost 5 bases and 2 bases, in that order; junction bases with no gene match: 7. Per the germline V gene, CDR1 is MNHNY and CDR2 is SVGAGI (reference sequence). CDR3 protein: CASSPAGQGTYEQYF. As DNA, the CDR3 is TGTGCCAGCAGTCCCGCGGGACAGGGCACCTACGAGCAGTACTTC.

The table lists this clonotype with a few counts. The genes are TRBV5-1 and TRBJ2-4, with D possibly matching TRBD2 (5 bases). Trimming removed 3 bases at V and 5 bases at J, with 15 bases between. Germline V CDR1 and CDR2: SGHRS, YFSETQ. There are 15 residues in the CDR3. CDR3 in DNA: TGCGCCAGCAGCTCCGGACCGGGAATGGAAAACATTCAGTACTTC. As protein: CASSSGPGMENIQYF.

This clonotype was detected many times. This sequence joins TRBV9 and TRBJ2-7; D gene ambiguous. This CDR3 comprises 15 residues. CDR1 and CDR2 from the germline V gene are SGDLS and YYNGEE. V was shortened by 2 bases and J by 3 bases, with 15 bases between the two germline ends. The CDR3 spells CASSVLPGTNYEQYF. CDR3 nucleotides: TGTGCCAGCAGCGTCCTACCAGGAACCAACTACGAGCAGTACTTC.

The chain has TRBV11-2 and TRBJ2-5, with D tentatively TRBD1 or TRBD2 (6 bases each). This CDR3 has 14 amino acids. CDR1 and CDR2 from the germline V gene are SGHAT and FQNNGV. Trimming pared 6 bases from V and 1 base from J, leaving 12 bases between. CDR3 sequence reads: CASRQGGIQETQYF. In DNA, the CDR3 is TGTGCCAGCAGACAAGGGGGGATCCAAGAGACCCAGTACTTC.

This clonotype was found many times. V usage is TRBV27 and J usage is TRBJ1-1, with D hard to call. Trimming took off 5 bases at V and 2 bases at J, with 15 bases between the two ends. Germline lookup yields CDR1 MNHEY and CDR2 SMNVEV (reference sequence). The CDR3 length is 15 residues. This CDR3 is CASSQSQTRNTEAFF. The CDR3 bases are TGTGCCAGCAGTCAATCCCAGACAAGAAACACTGAAGCTTTCTTT.

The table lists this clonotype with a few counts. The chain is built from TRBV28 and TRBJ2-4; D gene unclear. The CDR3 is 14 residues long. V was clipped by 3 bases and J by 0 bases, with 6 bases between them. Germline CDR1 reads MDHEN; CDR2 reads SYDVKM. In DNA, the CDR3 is TGTGCCAGCAGTTTGACGGGAGCCAAAAACATTCAGTACTTC. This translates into CASSLTGAKNIQYF. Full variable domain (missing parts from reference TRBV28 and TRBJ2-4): DVKVTQSSRYLVKRTGEKVFLECVQDMDHENMFWYRQDPGLGLRLIYFSYDVKMKEKGDIPEGYSVSREKKERFSLILESASTNQTSMYLCASSLTGAKNIQYFGAGTRLSVL.

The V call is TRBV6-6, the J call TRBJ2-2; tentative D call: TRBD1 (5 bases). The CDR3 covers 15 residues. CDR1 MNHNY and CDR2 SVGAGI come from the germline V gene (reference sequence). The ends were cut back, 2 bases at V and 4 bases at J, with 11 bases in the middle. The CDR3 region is CASSYGQGGTGELFF. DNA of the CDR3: TGTGCCAGCAGTTACGGGCAGGGCGGCACCGGGGAGCTGTTTTTT.